This TCR beta chain derives from a study of T cells after yellow fever vaccination. TCRdb reanalysed the 5' RACE reads using MiXCR and keeps one entry per CDR3 protein. The sample lists approximately 300,000 distinct CDR3 sequences, 8.7% occurring once. Concerning this clonotype: Its antigen is not identified.

V trimming: 3 bases; J trimming: 7 bases; junction bases outside the gene matches: 6. CDR1 is LNHDA and CDR2 is SQIVND in the germline V gene (reference sequence). CDR3 size: 17 residues. Study conclusions and caveats: The secondary response showed a weaker magnitude and a faster peak, day 5 versus 15.

This chain connects TRBV19 to TRBJ2-1, with 16 bases that match TRBD2. This clonotype was sampled from a man between 18 and 29 years old who received the YFV17D yellow fever vaccine. The sample in question was PBMCs, obtained on the day of the first yellow fever vaccination. The CDR3 is CASSIPPGLAGGNEQFF. CDR3 nucleotide sequence: TGTGCCAGTAGTATCCCGCCGGGACTAGCGGGGGGGAATGAGCAGTTCTTC.